The 14 T cell receptor beta chains below were found in one sample sequenced in a study of blood T cell repertoires in COVID-19. Clones were read by immunoSEQ multiplex PCR, and TCRdb kept only the in-frame ones, dropping some. The table has about 220,000 clones, approximately 86% seen once. The specimen sequenced was peripheral blood. Source of these receptors: an elderly woman with acute or convalescent COVID-19.

J is TRBJ1-6 and V is TRBV28, with a weak D call TRBD1 (5 bases). The CDR3 sequence is 14 residues long. V lost 6 bases and J 10 bases, leaving 16 bases between the germline ends. CDR1 is MDHEN, CDR2 SYDVKM, per germline. The CDR3 spells CASSRRGVESPLHF. The DNA for the CDR3 is TGTGCCAGCAGCCGTCGGGGGGTGGAATCACCCCTCCACTTT. The full variable domain, completed using reference TRBV28 and TRBJ1-6, is DVKVTQSSRYLVKRTGEKVFLECVQDMDHENMFWYRQDPGLGLRLIYFSYDVKMKEKGDIPEGYSVSREKKERFSLILESASTNQTSMYLCASSRRGVESPLHFGNGTRLTVT.

The chain carries TRBV4-2 and TRBJ1-5; D not certain. The V gene's germline CDR1 is LGHNA and CDR2 YNFKEQ. Between the trimmed V and J ends, which lost 1 base and 3 bases, there was a span of 13 bases. The CDR3 runs 16 residues. CDR3 DNA sequence: TGTGCCAGCAGCCAAGTCTCTCGGGTTCACAATCAGCCCCAGCATTTT. Translated: CASSQVSRVHNQPQHF.

The chain couples TRBV6-2 or TRBV6-3 to TRBJ2-5; D possibly corresponds to TRBD1 (5 bases). Germline V gene sequence: CDR1 MNHEY, CDR2 SVGEGT. This CDR3 has 14 residues. V lost 2 bases and J 1 base, leaving 8 bases between the germline ends. The CDR3 bases are TGTGCCAGCAGTTACCCCGACAGCCAAGAGACCCAGTACTTC. It encodes CASSYPDSQETQYF.

The chain joins TRBV20-1 to TRBJ2-7; D unresolved. Deletions cut 6 bases from V and 0 bases from J, with 6 bases between. Looked up from germline, CDR1 is DFQATT and CDR2 is SNEGSKA (reference sequence). This CDR3 contains 11 residues. Here the CDR3 reads CSAESSYEQYF. The CDR3 bases are TGCAGTGCGGAGAGCTCCTACGAGCAGTACTTC.

This chain links TRBV2 with TRBJ1-5, with no clear D. The V end lost 3 bases, the J end lost 6 bases, and 15 bases lay between the germline ends. Germline lookup yields CDR1 SNHLY and CDR2 FYNNEI. The CDR3 runs to 15 residues. The CDR3 sequence: CASSDSGVRTQPQHF. The CDR3, as DNA: TGTGCCAGCAGTGATTCCGGGGTTCGAACTCAGCCCCAGCATTTT.

CDR3 protein: CASNPGGRAKNIQYF. The CDR3 DNA reads as TGTGCCAGCAACCCAGGGGGTAGGGCCAAAAACATTCAGTACTTC. The chain couples TRBV6-5 to TRBJ2-4; TRBD1 matches 7 bases. The CDR3 is made up of 15 amino acids. CDR1 MNHEY and CDR2 SVGAGI come from the germline V gene. After removal of 7 bases from V and 1 base from J, the junction contained 7 bases not matched to a gene.

The chain links TRBV27 to TRBJ1-2, with 7 nucleotides matching TRBD1. The junction had 11 bases not matched to a gene; V was cut back by 2 bases and J by 8 bases. Per germline, CDR1 MNHEY and CDR2 SMNVEV (reference sequence). The CDR3 totals 15 residues. This chain's CDR3 is CASSLTSPRGSGYTF. For the CDR3, the DNA is TGTGCCAGCAGTTTAACAAGCCCCAGGGGGTCAGGCTACACCTTC.

V gene TRBV10-3 combines with J gene TRBJ1-6, with 8 bases aligning to TRBD1. CDR3 length equals 13 residues. The germline CDR1 and CDR2 sequences are ENHRY and SYGVKD. Unmatched junction bases numbered 4, after V lost 8 bases and J lost 7 bases. CDR3 DNA: TGTGCCATCGGACAGGGTCTCAATTCACCCCTCCACTTT. The encoded protein is CAIGQGLNSPLHF.

This chain links TRBV5-8 with TRBJ1-5; no firm D call. From germline, CDR1 is SGHTS and CDR2 YDEGEE. Trimming left V 0 bases short and J 5 bases short, with 9 bases between. The CDR3 totals 14 residues. The CDR3 region is CASSLDGRDQPQHF. The CDR3 region has the DNA TGTGCCAGCAGCTTGGACGGGAGGGATCAGCCCCAGCATTTT.

The chain carries TRBV18 and TRBJ1-5; 7 bases match TRBD1. CDR3 length: 13 amino acids. Germline assignment: CDR1 KGHSH and CDR2 LQKENI. Trimming took 5 bases from V and 9 from J; bases not matched to a gene: 7. The CDR3 DNA sequence: TGTGCCAGCTCAGAGGACAGGCGTGGGCCCCAGCATTTT. Residues: CASSEDRRGPQHF.

The chain links TRBV28 to TRBJ2-2; D might be TRBD1 (6 bases). V gave up 5 bases and J gave up 6 bases, with 16 bases separating them. CDR3 length equals 15 residues. Germline V gene data show CDR1 as MDHEN and CDR2 as SYDVKM. The CDR3: CASSTQGFDAGELFF. The CDR3 coding sequence is TGTGCCAGCAGTACTCAGGGGTTTGATGCCGGGGAGCTGTTTTTT.

This chain links TRBV28 with TRBJ1-5; a weak D match, TRBD1 (6 bases). Trimming shortened V by 5 bases and J by 1 base, and 12 bases separated the two germline ends. The CDR3 has 15 amino acids. Germline CDR1 reads MDHEN; CDR2 reads SYDVKM. In nucleotides, the CDR3 is TGTGCCAGCAGTACTACGCAGGGGAGCAATCAGCCCCAGCATTTT. Protein product: CASSTTQGSNQPQHF.

The J gene is TRBJ1-1, the V gene TRBV2; TRBD1 might be the D (5 bases). V lost 0 bases and J lost 3, with 8 bases in between. This CDR3 is built from 14 residues. Germline V lookup: CDR1 SNHLY, CDR2 FYNNEI. The CDR3 region is CASSEAWGDTEAFF. The CDR3 DNA follows: TGTGCCAGCAGTGAAGCGTGGGGGGACACTGAAGCTTTCTTT.

Of note for this clone: The sample contains more than one DNA sequence encoding this CDR3. The chain joins TRBV10-3 to TRBJ1-2; TRBD1 matches 11 bases. The CDR3 spans 13 residues. Germline V lookup: CDR1 ENHRY, CDR2 SYGVKD. Losses at the gene ends were 4 bases for V and 5 bases for J; bases not matched to a gene: 0. Here the CDR3 reads CAISGDRGYGYTF. CDR3 coding DNA: TGTGCCATCAGTGGGGACAGGGGGTATGGCTACACCTTC.